What follows describes a single T cell receptor (beta chain). The clone's antigen remains unknown. No base qualities exist here, and no much larger clone lies one base off it. CDR1 and CDR2, looked up from the germline V gene (reference sequence), are LGHDT and YNNKEL. V is shortened by 1 base, J by 7 bases, and the region joining them spans 13 bases. The CDR3 sequence holds 14 residues, the cysteine and phenylalanine included. Only the CDR3 part of the read is kept: 42 bases, read in frame from the first base. The data originate from a study of blood T cell repertoires in COVID-19 (dated by TCRdb to the early 2020s). Broadly, across the study: Samples covering the acute and convalescent phases of COVID-19 were provided by collaborators in the United States, Italy and Spain. The material from the prospective study consisted of cDNA or gDNA derived from T cells, B-cell-depleted T cells, or PBMCs. Subjects who had been exposed to COVID-19, were actively infected with it, or had recovered from it provided the deeply sampled blood TCRbeta repertoires that made up the dataset. The repertoires were released in a freely available public database intended as a resource for research on the immune response to SARS-CoV-2. The samples were drawn from two sources: the first 160 participants of the ongoing ImmuneRACE study, and over 1,000 subjects contributed by 6 global collaborators. The sample metadata nearly always contained a de-identified subject ID, COVID-19 status, age in years and sex. Where available, HLA class I and class II types were obtained from metadata supplied by the sample provider rather than from assay-based typing. What the study reported, not specific to this receptor: The amount of clinical and demographic metadata varied by source and participant and was provided uncurated.

In the prospective study, participants were about 18 to 95 years old, resided in around 25 geographic areas of the United States, and were enrolled through a virtual design. In the prospective study, participants were assigned to cohorts based on the clinical history participants reported in a screening survey and a study questionnaire. ImmuneRACE Cohort 3 recovered participants were defined by two consecutive negative NP/OP PCR tests, healthcare professional clearance, or symptom resolution. Mobile phlebotomists in the prospective study collected whole blood, serum and a nasopharyngeal or oropharyngeal swab from every participant. Additional blood draws and questionnaires over an approximately 2-month period could optionally be provided by prospective study participants. Before DNA extraction, blood samples from the prospective study were shipped at room temperature or frozen. TCRbeta CDR3 regions were amplified from genomic DNA using the immunoSEQ Assay, a bias-controlled multiplex PCR. In the original analysis: Within the assay, amplification of reference gene primers was used to estimate how many nucleated cells each sample contained. To quantify the absolute abundance of each unique TCRbeta CDR3 rearrangement, sequence reads were collapsed and filtered. Productive Simpson clonality was computed per sample as the square root of Simpson's diversity index over productive rearrangements. The immuneACCESS repertoire file appears here via TCRdb, limited to in-frame rearrangements. These files lack a portion of the clones; in checked studies, under half of the deficit traces to unresolved V genes, and the cause of the others is not known. D and trimming come from the DNA, and the V and J calls and clone size come from that table. The table for this sample lists 200,000 to 250,000 clones; around 89% of them were counted only once. The ten largest clones add up to about 2.6% of the sample.

This chain is built from TRBV3-1 (or the pseudogene TRBV3-2) and TRBJ1-2, with no confidently assigned D gene. The source material was PBMCs or T cells enriched from blood (not recorded which). The receptor was derived from a woman under 40 who had recovered from COVID-19. Read as DNA, the sequence is TGTGCCAGCAGCCAAGGGGTTGGGCAGGTTGGCTACACCTTC. Its protein is CASSQGVGQVGYTF.